The 23 T cell receptor beta chains given below trace back to one sample, sequenced in a study of cytomegalovirus exposure and HLA in healthy donors. The PCR was carried out with 60 Vbeta primers and 13 Jbeta primers. Libraries were prepared by immunoSEQ multiplex PCR; TCRdb keeps only in-frame clonotypes and omits some of them. Among under 150,000 clones, about 87% were seen once, and the ten largest hold approximately 4.7%. Sequencing input: PBMCs. Receptor source: a woman aged 30 to 39 in good health and CMV-seronegative.

The rearrangement links TRBV5-1 to TRBJ1-1; TRBD1 is a possible D gene (6 bases). CDR3 size: 15 residues. Trimming pared 4 bases from V and 0 bases from J, leaving 13 bases between. From germline, CDR1 is SGHRS and CDR2 YFSETQ. The CDR3 nucleotides are TGCGCCAGCAGCCCTCATGGGGGCGTGAACACTGAAGCTTTCTTT. It is translated as CASSPHGGVNTEAFF.

This chain connects TRBV30 to TRBJ2-5, with a possible D match to TRBD1 (5 bases). Trimming stripped 0 bases from V and 11 bases from J, with 16 bases between. The CDR3 runs to 13 residues. Germline values: CDR1 GTSNPN, CDR2 SVGIG (reference sequence). CDR3 residues: CAWSVGQGPFQYF. The CDR3 DNA follows: TGTGCCTGGAGTGTAGGCCAGGGCCCCTTTCAGTACTTC. Filled out from reference TRBV30 and TRBJ2-5, the complete variable domain reads SQTIHQWPATLVQPVGSPLSLECTVEGTSNPNLYWYRQAAGRGLQLLFYSVGIGQISSEVPQNLSASRPQDRQFILSSKKLLLSDSGFYLCAWSVGQGPFQYFGPGTRLLVL.

This chain links TRBV10-2 with TRBJ2-7; D gene ambiguous. CDR1 WSHSY and CDR2 SAAADI come from the germline V gene. The V gene lost 2 bases and the J gene lost 0 bases, with 14 bases spanning the gap. The CDR3 consists of 16 residues. CDR3 nucleotides: TGCGCCAGCAGTGAGCCCTCCTTATTGAGCTCCTACGAGCAGTACTTC. It translates to CASSEPSLLSSYEQYF.

The chain links TRBV6-4 to TRBJ1-2; TRBD1 might be the D (6 bases). The germline gives CDR1 MRHNA, CDR2 SNTAGT. V shed 4 bases and J shed 2 bases, with 14 bases lying between them. The CDR3 extends over 15 amino acids. CDR3 residues: CASSATGSGNYGYTF. The CDR3 bases are TGTGCCAGCAGTGCGACAGGTTCTGGGAACTATGGCTACACCTTC.

The rearrangement joins TRBV4-3 to TRBJ2-7, with 8 bases identical to TRBD2. V shed 5 bases, J shed 4 bases, and the junction held 7 bases outside the gene matches. CDR3 size: 14 residues. Germline loops: CDR1 LGHNA, CDR2 YSLEER. CDR3 sequence: CASSGGGLGYEQYF. In DNA, the CDR3 is TGCGCCAGCAGCGGCGGGGGGTTGGGGTACGAGCAGTACTTC.

The CDR3 nucleotides read TGTGCCAGCAGAGGACAGGGTCCTGGAAACACCATATATTTT. Protein: CASRGQGPGNTIYF. The chain joins TRBV2 to TRBJ1-3; TRBD1 agrees at 8 bases. CDR1 SNHLY and CDR2 FYNNEI come from the germline V gene. V trimming: 6 bases; J trimming: 2 bases; junction bases outside the gene matches: 3. The CDR3 length is 14 residues.

The rearrangement joins TRBV7-9 to TRBJ2-1; 9 bases are shared with TRBD1. After removal of 4 bases from V and 8 bases from J, the junction contained 15 bases not matched to a gene. CDR3 length equals 17 residues. Germline CDR1 reads SEHNR; CDR2 reads FQNEAQ (reference sequence). CDR3 loop: CASSSNQWGTGLHEQFF. The CDR3, as DNA: TGTGCCAGCAGCTCCAACCAGTGGGGGACAGGGCTCCATGAGCAGTTCTTC.

V usage is TRBV5-1 and J usage is TRBJ2-3; 7 bases map to TRBD2. Germline CDR1 is SGHRS and CDR2 is YFSETQ. CDR3 size: 17 residues. The J segment lost 1 base and the V segment lost 0 bases, leaving 8 bases of the junction unmatched. CDR3 sequence: CASSLESAGAGTDTQYF. The CDR3 coding sequence is TGCGCCAGCAGCTTGGAATCGGCGGGAGCAGGCACAGATACGCAGTATTTT.

The chain carries TRBV28 and TRBJ1-4; TRBD1 matches at 7 bases. Unmatched junction bases numbered 7, after V lost 5 bases and J lost 7 bases. CDR1 and CDR2 from the germline V gene are MDHEN and SYDVKM. This CDR3 has 14 amino acids. The CDR3 loop reads CASSRQGVGEKLFF. CDR3 bases: TGTGCCAGCAGTAGACAGGGAGTTGGTGAAAAACTGTTTTTT.

This sequence joins TRBV5-1 and TRBJ2-1; 14 positions agree with TRBD2. V gave up 4 bases and J gave up 5 bases; unmatched junction bases: 2. The CDR3 contains 15 residues. Germline V CDR1 and CDR2: SGHRS, YFSETQ. CDR3 coding DNA: TGCGCCAGCAGCGGGACTAGCGGGGGACACAATGAGCAGTTCTTC. It translates to CASSGTSGGHNEQFF. Full variable domain (missing parts from reference TRBV5-1 and TRBJ2-1): KAGVTQTPRYLIKTRGQQVTLSCSPISGHRSVSWYQQTPGQGLQFLFEYFSETQRNKGNFPGRFSGRQFSNSRSEMNVSTLELGDSALYLCASSGTSGGHNEQFFGPGTRLTVL.

The chain combines TRBV2 with TRBJ2-7; 13 bases are a match to TRBD2. The length of the CDR3 is 15 residues. Losses at the gene ends were 5 bases for V and 9 bases for J; bases not matched to a gene: 10. Germline loops: CDR1 SNHLY, CDR2 FYNNEI. CDR3 in amino acids: CASSSPKGLAGRQYF. In DNA form, the CDR3 reads TGTGCCAGCAGTTCCCCTAAGGGACTAGCGGGGCGGCAGTACTTC.

This chain uses TRBV7-2 with TRBJ1-2; D perhaps matches TRBD1 (5 bases). The CDR3 runs to 16 residues. Per germline, CDR1 SGHTA and CDR2 FQGNSA. Trimming shortened V by 2 bases and J by 2 bases, and 15 bases separated the two germline ends. CDR3 DNA sequence: TGTGCCAGCAGCTTAATTGCGGGGGGTAGAAACTATGGCTACACCTTC. It codes for CASSLIAGGRNYGYTF.

The sample holds a few counts of this clone. V usage is TRBV5-1 and J usage is TRBJ2-1; TRBD2 might be the D (6 bases). Germline-derived CDR1 and CDR2 are SGHRS and YFSETQ. Trimming removed 0 bases at V and 4 bases at J, with 8 bases between. The CDR3 is 14 amino acids. Written as DNA, the CDR3 is TGCGCCAGCAGCTTGGACGGGGGTTACAATGAGCAGTTCTTC. Residues: CASSLDGGYNEQFF.

The chain couples TRBV11-2 to TRBJ2-7; 7 nucleotides align to TRBD2. This CDR3 is built from 19 residues. V shed 0 bases and J 2 bases; nucleotides not matched to a gene: 16. Germline lookup yields CDR1 SGHAT and CDR2 FQNNGV. The CDR3 DNA is TGTGCCAGCAGCTTAGATCACGGTAGGGAGGGTTCCCTCGCCTACGAGCAGTACTTC. It specifies CASSLDHGREGSLAYEQYF.

The chain couples TRBV9 to TRBJ2-7; 9 nucleotides line up with TRBD2. The CDR3 sequence is 14 residues long. V shed 4 bases and J 5 bases; nucleotides not matched to a gene: 7. CDR1 and CDR2 from the germline V gene are SGDLS and YYNGEE. CDR3 bases: TGTGCCAGCAGCATTAGCGGGAGTGGCAACGAGCAGTACTTC. Its protein is CASSISGSGNEQYF. The full variable domain, in which reference TRBV9 and TRBJ2-7 provide the parts outside the CDR3, is DSGVTQTPKHLITATGQRVTLRCSPRSGDLSVYWYQQSLDQGLQFLIQYYNGEERAKGNILERFSAQQFPDLHSELNLSSLELGDSALYFCASSISGSGNEQYFGPGTRLTVT.

The rearrangement uses TRBV29-1 and TRBJ1-1; TRBD1 is a possible D gene (5 bases). The V end was cut by 6 bases, the J end by 0 bases, with 11 bases between. The CDR3 has 13 amino acids. The germline gives CDR1 SQVTM, CDR2 ANQGSEA. DNA for the CDR3: TGCAGCGTAGAGCGGGGCTTGAACACTGAAGCTTTCTTT. Translating it yields CSVERGLNTEAFF.

The chain is built from TRBV11-1 and TRBJ2-6; TRBD2 might be the D (6 bases). Per germline, CDR1 SGHAT and CDR2 FQDESV (reference sequence). The CDR3 has 18 residues. V lost 5 bases, J lost 0 bases, and 17 bases lay in between. In nucleotides, the CDR3 is TGTGCCAGCAGCCCACTGGGGCGGGGCTACTCTGGGGCCAACGTCCTGACTTTC. It is translated as CASSPLGRGYSGANVLTF.

This clone was seen once. This chain links TRBV9 with TRBJ1-1; TRBD1 is a possible D gene (5 bases). V was clipped by 3 bases and J by 6 bases, with 12 bases between them. The CDR3 loop spans 13 amino acids. CDR1 is SGDLS, CDR2 YYNGEE, per germline. CDR3 protein: CASSAWGESEAFF. CDR3 sequence (DNA): TGTGCCAGCAGCGCTTGGGGGGAGTCTGAAGCTTTCTTT. The entire variable domain, with the rest obtained from reference TRBV9 and TRBJ1-1, is as follows: DSGVTQTPKHLITATGQRVTLRCSPRSGDLSVYWYQQSLDQGLQFLIQYYNGEERAKGNILERFSAQQFPDLHSELNLSSLELGDSALYFCASSAWGESEAFFGQGTRLTVV.

Here the CDR3 DNA reads TGTGCCTGGACCGGGACAGGCAACTATGGCTACACCTTC. Its protein is CAWTGTGNYGYTF. The chain employs TRBV30 and TRBJ1-2; 8 bases align to TRBD1. The CDR3 runs 13 residues. Germline V CDR1 and CDR2: GTSNPN, SVGIG (reference sequence). J was trimmed by 2 bases and V by 4 bases; bases with no gene match: 3.

The gene calls are TRBV5-1 and TRBJ1-1, with D possibly being TRBD1 (5 bases). Germline lookup yields CDR1 SGHRS and CDR2 YFSETQ. The germline V and J ends were trimmed by 3 bases and 7 bases, with 16 bases remaining between them. CDR3 length: 14 amino acids. The CDR3 region is CASSSLALTDEAFF. Written as DNA, the CDR3 is TGCGCCAGCAGCTCCTTAGCTCTGACAGATGAAGCTTTCTTT.

This sequence joins TRBV4-3 and TRBJ2-7; maybe TRBD2 (7 bases). Germline V lookup: CDR1 LGHNA, CDR2 YSLEER. The V end lost 4 bases, the J end lost 2 bases, and 12 bases lay between the germline ends. This CDR3 comprises 14 residues. DNA of the CDR3: TGCGCCAGCAGCCCAGGAGGGGGGGCCTACGAGCAGTACTTC. The encoded protein is CASSPGGGAYEQYF.

J is TRBJ1-1 and V is TRBV7-3, with TRBD1 matching over 8 bases. Germline values: CDR1 SGHTA, CDR2 FQGTGA. This CDR3 has 16 amino acids. The V gene end was trimmed by 2 bases and the J gene end by 3 bases; junction bases not matched to a gene: 8. The CDR3: CASSLGDRFSDTEAFF. CDR3 coding DNA: TGTGCCAGCAGCTTAGGGGACAGGTTTTCGGACACTGAAGCTTTCTTT. The whole variable domain, filled in from reference TRBV7-3 and TRBJ1-1, reads GAGVSQTPSNKVTEKGKYVELRCDPISGHTALYWYRQSLGQGPEFLIYFQGTGAADDSGLPNDRFFAVRPEGSVSTLKIQRTERGDSAVYLCASSLGDRFSDTEAFFGQGTRLTVV.

The chain uses TRBV4-2 and TRBJ2-5; the match to TRBD2 covers 8 bases. V gave up 4 bases and J gave up 1 base; unmatched junction bases: 5. The CDR3 is made up of 15 amino acids. Looked up from germline, CDR1 is LGHNA and CDR2 is YNFKEQ. The CDR3 loop is CASSREAGVQETQYF. CDR3 DNA: TGTGCCAGCAGCCGGGAAGCGGGAGTCCAAGAGACCCAGTACTTC.